This paragraph covers one T cell receptor beta chain sequence. The sample comes from a study of T-cell memory formation after mild COVID-19. Germline V gene sequence: CDR1 SGHDN, CDR2 FVKESK. The CDR3 extends over 15 amino acids. V shed 3 bases and J 8 bases; nucleotides not matched to a gene: 8. TCRdb re-called the 5' RACE reads through MiXCR, storing one row per CDR3 protein. In the table there are about 560,000 distinct CDR3 sequences, about 20% of which are singletons. V gene TRBV14 combines with J gene TRBJ2-1, with TRBD2 matching 9 bases. This sequence originates from an adult woman who had mild COVID-19 (a few samples of this study predate the infection). Cell type and time point are not known. Sample: PBMCs or a T cell subset sorted from them (not recorded which). The CDR3 nucleotides are TGTGCCAGCAGCCAGATGGTAGCGGGGGTCTATGAGCAGTTCTTC. Encoded protein: CASSQMVAGVYEQFF.